The entry that follows covers one T cell receptor (beta chain) sequence. Trimming removed 3 bases at V and 4 bases at J, with 9 bases between. The CDR3 length is 13 residues. Here immunoSEQ multiplex PCR was the method, and the copy in TCRdb shows in-frame clones only, minus some. Here the sample spans 100,000 to 150,000 clones, roughly 84% being singletons. The data originate from a study of control samples from healthy donors and cancer patients. The sequence was collected from a young man in good health. The sequencing sample was made of blood. The chain carries TRBV12-3 or TRBV12-4 and TRBJ1-2; D is perhaps TRBD1 (6 bases). As DNA, the CDR3 is TGTGCCAGCAGTTTGGGCAGGGGCTATGGCTACACCTTC. This encodes CASSLGRGYGYTF.